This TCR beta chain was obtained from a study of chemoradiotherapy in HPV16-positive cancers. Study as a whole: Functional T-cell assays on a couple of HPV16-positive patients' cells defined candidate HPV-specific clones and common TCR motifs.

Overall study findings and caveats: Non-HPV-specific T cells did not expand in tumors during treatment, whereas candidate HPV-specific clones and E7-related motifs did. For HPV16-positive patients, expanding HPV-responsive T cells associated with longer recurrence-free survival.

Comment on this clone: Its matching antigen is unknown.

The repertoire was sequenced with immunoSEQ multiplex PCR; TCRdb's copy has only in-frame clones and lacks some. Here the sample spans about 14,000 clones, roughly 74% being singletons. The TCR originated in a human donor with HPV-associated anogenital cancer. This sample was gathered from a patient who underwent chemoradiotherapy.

This chain's CDR3 is CASSQGQGSGNTIYF. CDR3 nucleotides: TGCGCCAGCAGCCAGGGACAGGGCTCTGGAAACACCATATATTTT. V gene TRBV5-1 combines with J gene TRBJ1-3, with TRBD1 matching 9 bases. Germline V gives CDR1 SGHRS, CDR2 YFSETQ. This CDR3 has 15 amino acids. V lost 4 bases to trimming and J lost 0 bases; unmatched junction nucleotides: 2. Complete variable domain (other parts from reference TRBV5-1 and TRBJ1-3): KAGVTQTPRYLIKTRGQQVTLSCSPISGHRSVSWYQQTPGQGLQFLFEYFSETQRNKGNFPGRFSGRQFSNSRSEMNVSTLELGDSALYLCASSQGQGSGNTIYFGEGSWLTVV.